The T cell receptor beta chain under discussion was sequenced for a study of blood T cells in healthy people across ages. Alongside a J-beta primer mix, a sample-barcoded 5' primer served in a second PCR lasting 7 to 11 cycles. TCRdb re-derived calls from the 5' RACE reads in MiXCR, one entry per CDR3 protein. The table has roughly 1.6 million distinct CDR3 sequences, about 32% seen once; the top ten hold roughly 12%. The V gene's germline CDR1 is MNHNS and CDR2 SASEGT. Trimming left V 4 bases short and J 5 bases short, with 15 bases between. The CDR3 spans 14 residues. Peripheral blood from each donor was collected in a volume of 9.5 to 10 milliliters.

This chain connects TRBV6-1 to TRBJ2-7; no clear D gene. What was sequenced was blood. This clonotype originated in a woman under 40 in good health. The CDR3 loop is CASSGGSRAHEQYF. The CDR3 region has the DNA TGTGCCAGCAGTGGGGGTAGTCGTGCCCACGAGCAGTACTTC.